This TCR beta chain was obtained from a study of blood T cell repertoires in COVID-19. Here immunoSEQ multiplex PCR was the method, and the copy in TCRdb shows in-frame clones only, minus some. Altogether about 190,000 clones are present, approximately 84% being singletons, with the ten largest covering under 4%. The germline V gene encodes CDR1 MNHEY and CDR2 SVGAGI. The CDR3 extends over 15 amino acids. V dropped 2 bases and J dropped 13; count of bases not matched to a gene: 7. The chain couples TRBV6-5 to TRBJ2-1; TRBD2 matches 14 bases. The sequence derives from a young woman who had recovered from COVID-19. What was sequenced was PBMCs or T cells enriched from blood (not recorded which). The CDR3 spells CASSYGTSGSSPQFF. The DNA of the CDR3 is TGTGCCAGCAGTTACGGGACTAGCGGGAGTTCCCCCCAGTTCTTC.